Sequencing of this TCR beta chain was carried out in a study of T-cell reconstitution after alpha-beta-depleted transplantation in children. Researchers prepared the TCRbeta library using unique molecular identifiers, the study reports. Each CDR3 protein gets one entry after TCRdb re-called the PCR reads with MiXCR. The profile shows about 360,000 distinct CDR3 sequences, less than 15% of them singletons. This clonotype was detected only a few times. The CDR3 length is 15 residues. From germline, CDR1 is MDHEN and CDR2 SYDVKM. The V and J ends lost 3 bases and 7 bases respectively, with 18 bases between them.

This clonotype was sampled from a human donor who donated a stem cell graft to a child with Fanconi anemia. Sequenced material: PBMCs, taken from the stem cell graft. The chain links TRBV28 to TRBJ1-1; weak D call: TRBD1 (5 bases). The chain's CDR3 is CASSFKPTSGVEAFF. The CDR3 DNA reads TGTGCCAGCAGTTTTAAACCCACCTCGGGGGTTGAAGCTTTCTTT.